Following are 9 T cell receptor beta chains from one sample sequenced in a study of Tregs in tolerant kidney transplant recipients. The method was immunoSEQ multiplex PCR; TCRdb's version includes in-frame clones alone and lacks a portion of them. The table for this sample gives about 30,000 clones. The sequencing used CD8+ T cells from blood, collected before the transplant. All receptors come from a human donor who received a combined kidney and bone marrow transplant.

A word on this clone: The read gets to within 3 residues of the CDR3 end, and the germline J gene fills in the rest. Within the sample, other DNA sequences also encode this same CDR3. The rearrangement joins TRBV18 to TRBJ1-1; a possible D gene is TRBD1 (5 bases). The CDR3 is 12 amino acids. Germline CDR1 KGHSH, CDR2 LQKENI. Between the trimmed V and J ends, which lost 3 bases and 6 bases, there was a span of 8 bases. The CDR3 spells CASSPGGAEAFF. CDR3 DNA, as far as it was read: TGTGCCAGCTCACCTGGAGGGGCTGAA.

Concerning this clone: Read sequence stops 3 residues before the CDR3 end, and the germline J gene provides the missing end. V usage is TRBV7-6 and J usage is TRBJ2-2, with a possible D match to TRBD1 (5 bases). V lost 1 base and J lost 5, with 11 bases in between. Germline-derived CDR1 and CDR2 are SGHVS and FNYEAQ. The CDR3 covers 15 residues. The covered CDR3 bases are TGTGCCAGCAGCTTAGAATGGGGCTGGACCGGGGAG. Translated: CASSLEWGWTGE. The complete CDR3 protein is CASSLEWGWTGELFF.

Notes on this clone: The read gets to within 3 residues of the CDR3 end, and the germline J gene fills in the rest. The rearrangement uses TRBV2 and TRBJ1-5, with 10 positions matching TRBD1. The length of the CDR3 is 16 residues. Germline V gives CDR1 SNHLY, CDR2 FYNNEI. The ends lost 6 bases at V and 3 bases at J; junction bases unmatched: 8. Incomplete CDR3 DNA: TGTGCCAGCAGCGATACGACAGGGGGCCTCAATCAGCCC. Amino acid sequence: CASSDTTGGLNQP. The CDR3 in its entirety is CASSDTTGGLNQPQHF.

The CDR3 loop reads CASSSQGANYGYTF. CDR3 DNA (partial): TGTGCCAGCAGCTCACAGGGAGCCAACTATGGC. The chain couples TRBV7-9 to TRBJ1-2; tentatively, D is TRBD1 (6 bases). The DNA ends 3 residues before the CDR3 does, and the rest of the CDR3 is filled in from the germline J gene. Germline V gene data show CDR1 as SEHNR and CDR2 as FQNEAQ (reference sequence). V lost 4 bases, J lost 2 bases, and 11 bases lay in between. CDR3 size: 14 residues. Supplemented by reference TRBV7-9 and TRBJ1-2, the full variable domain reads DTGVSQNPRHKITKRGQNVTFRCDPISEHNRLYWYRQTLGQGPEFLTYFQNEAQLEKSRLLSDRFSAERPKGSFSTLEIQRTEQGDSAMYLCASSSQGANYGYTFGSGTRLTVV.

In the case of this clone: The CDR3 extends 3 residues past the end of the read, so its final part is completed from the germline J gene. V and J are TRBV7-9 and TRBJ1-2; D may be TRBD1 (5 bases). Germline loops: CDR1 SEHNR, CDR2 FQNEAQ (reference sequence). Trimming removed 6 bases at V and 6 bases at J, with 17 bases between. This CDR3 has 14 amino acids. The sequenced CDR3 bases are TGTGCCAGCAGTTTTGACAGTCTGGGCCATGGC. Residues: CASSFDSLGHG. The entire CDR3 protein is CASSFDSLGHGYTF.

For this clone: The read falls 3 residues short of the CDR3 end, and the missing part is taken from the germline J gene. This chain connects TRBV19 to TRBJ2-2; no clear D. Trimming cost V 7 bases and J 1 base, with 13 bases left between them. This CDR3 contains 15 residues. Germline CDR1 LNHDA, CDR2 SQIVND (reference sequence). Partial CDR3 DNA: TGTGCCAGTACCCACTGGCGGATGAACACCGGGGAG. This translates into CASTHWRMNTGE. The entire CDR3 sequence reads CASTHWRMNTGELFF.

Comment on this clone: Read sequence stops 3 residues before the CDR3 end, and the germline J gene provides the missing end. The chain carries TRBV19 and TRBJ2-5; 7 nucleotides match TRBD2. Germline-derived CDR1 and CDR2 are LNHDA and SQIVND (reference sequence). V trimming: 3 bases; J trimming: 1 base; junction bases outside the gene matches: 8. There are 16 residues in the CDR3. The CDR3 is CASSIPRLAVQETQYF. The CDR3 bases that were read are TGTGCCAGTAGTATCCCCCGGCTAGCGGTCCAAGAGACC.

In the case of this clone: The read gets to within 3 residues of the CDR3 end, and the germline J gene fills in the rest. The V gene is TRBV7-6, the J gene TRBJ2-3; 9 positions agree with TRBD2. Germline CDR1 reads SGHVS; CDR2 reads FNYEAQ. V trimming: 1 base; J trimming: 3 bases; junction bases outside the gene matches: 5. The CDR3 contains 16 residues. CDR3: CASSLESLAGTDTQYF. CDR3 DNA, as far as it was read: TGTGCCAGCAGCTTAGAGTCCCTAGCGGGGACAGATACG.

As to this clone: Coverage ceases 3 residues before the CDR3 finishes, and the germline J gene fills in the end. The chain couples TRBV7-9 to TRBJ1-5; no clear D gene. CDR3 length equals 12 residues. The V gene's germline CDR1 is SEHNR and CDR2 FQNEAQ (reference sequence). With 4 bases removed from V and 7 bases from J, the gap between germline ends came to 8 bases. CDR3 sequence: CASSWSGQPQHF. The covered CDR3 bases are TGTGCCAGCAGCTGGTCGGGGCAGCCC.